This T cell receptor beta chain was retrieved from a study of CD8 T cells in ankylosing spondylitis (TCRdb year 2017). Describing the broader study: T cell receptor beta repertoires were profiled in healthy donors and ankylosing spondylitis patients so that disease-linked TCR variants could be found. The full study cohort comprised approximately 23 ankylosing spondylitis patients and roughly 110 healthy donors. Samples of peripheral blood were taken, and for ankylosing spondylitis patients, synovial fluid was collected as well.

Findings and caveats that apply to the study as a whole: The disease-linked clones were reported as significantly enriched in matched synovial fluid samples from ankylosing spondylitis patients. Some motif variants were previously reported in synovial fluid and blood of reactive arthritis patients, suggesting common disease-initiation mechanisms. A TCR beta motif of several highly homologous amino acid variants appeared characteristic of blood from ankylosing spondylitis patients. The disease-linked clones showed a CD8+ phenotype and occurred at relatively low frequencies in peripheral blood.

The CDR3 sequence holds 16 residues, the cysteine and phenylalanine included. The sequence is cut down to CDR3 DNA, 48 bases in frame from base 1. A few counts support this clonotype. Its antigen remains undetermined. Base qualities are missing; no much larger clone stands one base away. Sequencing was carried out with an Illumina HiSeq 2500. Quantitative 5'-RACE with molecular barcodes was the method used to prepare the TCR beta libraries. Under the source paper's analysis protocol: A new computational method based on a probabilistic model of VDJ rearrangement was used to identify disease-linked TCR variants. TCRdb trimmed the raw reads at Q25, called clones with MiXCR and kept productive beta chains. Each CDR3 protein gets just one entry, which takes the most common genes and DNA from the rows behind it. The V and J calls come from TCRdb's annotation, not from the publication. The sample table lists about 500,000 distinct CDR3 sequences, 5.3% of them with a count of one. The top ten hold under 4.5% of the sample.

This clonotype originated in a male donor with ankylosing spondylitis. The sequenced material came from blood, either unsorted or a sorted T cell fraction (not recorded which). The sequence joins TRBV21-1 to TRBJ2-3; the table's D gene call, TRBD2, was not cross checked with the DNA. TRBV21-1 counts as a pseudogene. The nucleotides are TGTGCCAGCAGCCAAAAGTGGGGGGGCCGAACAGATACGCAGTATTTT. This gives the protein CASSQKWGGRTDTQYF.